This TCR beta chain was sequenced in a study of blood T cells in healthy people across ages. General study findings and limits: Across samples, TCR beta diversity tracked strongly with naive T cell percentage.

In regard to this clonotype: The antigen remains unidentified.

With a J-beta primer mix and a sample-barcoded 5' primer, a second PCR ran about 7 to 12 cycles. Researchers report that a template-switch adaptor with 12 random nucleotides tagged each cDNA molecule. TCRdb ran MiXCR on the 5' RACE reads and lists one entry per CDR3 protein. This sample has about 1.4 million distinct CDR3 sequences, with 45% to 70% found just once. Germline lookup yields CDR1 MNHEY and CDR2 SMNVEV (reference sequence). This CDR3 spans 15 amino acids. This TCR came from a man aged 18 to 30 in good health. The sample comprised blood. The chain carries TRBV27 and TRBJ2-4, with TRBD1 as a possible D gene (5 bases). The assigned J gene may be wrong: the sequence end matches TRBJ2-7 better. The CDR3 DNA sequence: TGTGCCAGCAGTTTATTAGGCCTAGACAGCCACGAGCAGTACTTC. This encodes CASSLLGLDSHEQYF.